This is a list of T cell receptor beta chains from one sample in a study of blood T cell repertoires in COVID-19. Produced via immunoSEQ multiplex PCR; TCRdb's table is partial and in-frame only. The sample consists of just under 70,000 clones, 70% to 90% of them appearing once. Sample: peripheral blood. These receptors all come from a young man with acute or convalescent COVID-19. Both conserved end residues are part of each CDR3. The D gene is left open where the match is weak. Clone size is not always given. Where it is, it says once, few, many or a class for expanded clones.

clone size	V gene	J gene	D gene	CDR3 protein	CDR3 DNA
.	TRBV7-3	TRBJ2-1	TRBD2	CASTLAGGLDEQFF	TGTGCCAGCACGTTAGCGGGAGGGCTGGATGAGCAGTTCTTC
.	TRBV5-4	TRBJ2-7	TRBD2	CASGGGVSNEQYF	TGTGCCAGCGGGGGAGGGGTTAGCAACGAGCAGTACTTC
few	TRBV19	TRBJ1-2	.	CASADRGYGYTF	TGTGCCAGTGCTGACAGAGGCTATGGCTACACCTTC
few	TRBV4-1	TRBJ2-5	TRBD2	CASSQDPPTSGAGAQYF	TGCGCCAGCAGCCAAGACCCGCCTACTAGCGGCGCGGGAGCCCAGTACTTC
.	TRBV21-1	TRBJ2-5	.	CASSRVGTGVETQYF	TGTGCCAGCAGCCGGGTCGGGACAGGGGTTGAGACCCAGTACTTC
.	TRBV10-3	TRBJ2-7	TRBD1	CAISSGTGSYEQYF	TGTGCCATCAGCTCCGGGACAGGTTCGTACGAGCAGTACTTC
.	TRBV18	TRBJ2-3	.	CASSPPAQGRSDTQYF	TGTGCCAGCTCACCACCGGCGCAGGGGAGATCAGATACGCAGTATTTT
.	TRBV7-2	TRBJ2-7	TRBD1	CASSFPGTGVNEQYF	TGTGCCAGCAGCTTCCCCGGGACAGGGGTGAACGAGCAGTACTTC
few	TRBV6-5	TRBJ2-1	TRBD2	CASSPGRGSYNEQFF	TGTGCCAGCAGTCCCGGGAGGGGATCCTACAATGAGCAGTTCTTC
.	TRBV5-4	TRBJ1-2	.	CASSLAVSSNYGYTF	TGTGCCAGCAGCTTGGCTGTTTCCTCTAACTATGGCTACACCTTC
.	TRBV4-1	TRBJ2-2	TRBD1	CASSQGDRGRTGELFF	TGCGCCAGCAGCCAAGGGGACAGGGGACGCACCGGGGAGCTGTTTTTT
.	TRBV5-1	TRBJ1-1	TRBD1	CASSPDRGNTEAFF	TGCGCCAGCAGCCCAGACAGGGGGAACACTGAAGCTTTCTTT
.	TRBV28	TRBJ2-5	TRBD2	CASRSGGAGGETQYF	TGTGCCAGCAGATCGGGGGGAGCTGGCGGAGAGACCCAGTACTTC
once	TRBV29-1	TRBJ2-7	.	CSVLRSYEQYF	TGCAGCGTTCTGCGGTCATACGAGCAGTACTTC
.	TRBV6-5	TRBJ2-1	.	CASTPTGGRNNEQFF	TGTGCCAGCACCCCGACTGGGGGGAGAAACAATGAGCAGTTCTTC
.	TRBV7-3	TRBJ1-2	.	CASSLTSRGSGYTF	TGTGCCAGCAGCTTAACGTCCAGAGGGAGCGGCTACACCTTC
.	TRBV5-6	TRBJ2-1	.	CASSFTENEQFF	TGTGCCAGCAGCTTTACTGAGAATGAGCAGTTCTTC
.	TRBV28	TRBJ1-2	TRBD1	CASSLRLFGQGFDGYTF	TGTGCCAGCAGTTTACGTCTCTTTGGACAGGGGTTCGATGGCTACACCTTC
.	TRBV5-1	TRBJ1-4	.	CASSSGVPGEKLFF	TGCGCCAGCAGCTCGGGGGTCCCGGGGGAAAAACTGTTTTTT
.	TRBV5-1	TRBJ2-7	.	CASSLGPNQDEQYF	TGCGCCAGCAGCTTAGGCCCCAATCAGGACGAGCAGTACTTC
.	TRBV9	TRBJ2-5	.	CASSRGSEETQYF	TGTGCCAGCAGCCGGGGATCAGAAGAGACCCAGTACTTC
.	TRBV7-6	TRBJ2-3	.	CASSLVDTGTDTQYF	TGTGCCAGCAGCTTAGTGGACACAGGCACAGATACGCAGTATTTT
.	TRBV2	TRBJ2-1	.	CASSAFSSYNEQFF	TGTGCCAGCAGTGCATTTAGCTCCTACAATGAGCAGTTCTTC
.	TRBV30	TRBJ2-5	TRBD2	CAWSHGLAGVETQYF	TGTGCCTGGAGCCATGGACTAGCGGGAGTGGAGACCCAGTACTTC
.	TRBV28	TRBJ1-4	.	CASSLRQKLFF	TGTGCCAGCAGTCTCAGGCAGAAACTGTTTTTT
.	TRBV12-3/TRBV12-4	TRBJ1-3	.	CASSGSSGNTIYF	TGTGCCAGCAGCGGGAGCTCTGGAAACACCATATATTTT
.	TRBV19	TRBJ2-6	.	CASSPIGANVLTF	TGTGCCAGTAGTCCAATTGGGGCCAACGTCCTGACTTTC
once	TRBV7-9	TRBJ1-5	.	CASRQGADQPQHF	TGTGCCAGCAGGCAGGGTGCAGACCAGCCCCAGCATTTT
.	TRBV5-4	TRBJ1-6	.	CASSSYRDVGSPLHF	TGTGCCAGCAGCAGCTACAGGGATGTTGGTTCACCCCTCCACTTT
.	TRBV25-1	TRBJ1-3	.	CASSDSNRATDTIYF	TGTGCCAGCAGTGATTCTAACAGGGCGACGGACACCATATATTTT
.	TRBV27	TRBJ2-1	.	CASGTAFHEQFF	TGTGCCAGCGGGACTGCCTTCCATGAACAGTTCTTC
.	TRBV28	TRBJ1-6	.	CASSPPGLRLRSALHF	TGTGCCAGCAGTCCTCCGGGACTCCGGCTCCGTTCGGCCCTCCACTTT
.	TRBV18	TRBJ2-3	TRBD1	CASSVDRGTDTQYF	TGTGCCAGCTCAGTCGACAGGGGCACAGATACGCAGTATTTT
.	TRBV28	TRBJ1-2	.	CAIHRFSYGYTF	TGTGCCATTCACAGGTTTTCGTATGGCTACACCTTC
.	TRBV19	TRBJ1-5	.	CASSIDASGPRPQHF	TGTGCCAGTAGTATAGACGCCTCAGGGCCCCGGCCCCAGCATTTT
.	TRBV5-4	TRBJ1-1	TRBD1	CASSLYRGQVTEAFF	TGTGCCAGCAGCTTATACAGGGGGCAGGTCACTGAAGCTTTCTTT
few	TRBV2	TRBJ1-2	TRBD1	CASSERGDRPIYGYTF	TGTGCCAGCAGTGAAAGGGGGGACAGGCCCATATATGGCTACACCTTC
.	TRBV30	TRBJ2-5	TRBD2	CAWSNSGREETQYF	TGTGCCTGGAGTAATAGCGGGAGAGAAGAGACCCAGTACTTC
.	TRBV10-3	TRBJ2-7	.	CATTQPGGGTGNYEQYF	TGTGCCACTACCCAACCCGGGGGGGGGACAGGGAACTACGAGCAGTACTTC
.	TRBV7-2	TRBJ2-3	.	CASSLEGVQDTQYF	TGTGCCAGCAGCTTAGAGGGAGTACAAGATACGCAGTATTTT
.	TRBV11-2	TRBJ1-2	TRBD1	CASSLDRWTGGPKANYGYTF	TGTGCCAGCAGCTTAGATCGTTGGACAGGGGGGCCAAAAGCTAACTATGGCTACACCTTC
.	TRBV1	TRBJ2-3	.	CTSSQGPSQEADTQYF	TGCACCAGCAGCCAAGGACCCTCGCAGGAGGCAGATACGCAGTATTTT